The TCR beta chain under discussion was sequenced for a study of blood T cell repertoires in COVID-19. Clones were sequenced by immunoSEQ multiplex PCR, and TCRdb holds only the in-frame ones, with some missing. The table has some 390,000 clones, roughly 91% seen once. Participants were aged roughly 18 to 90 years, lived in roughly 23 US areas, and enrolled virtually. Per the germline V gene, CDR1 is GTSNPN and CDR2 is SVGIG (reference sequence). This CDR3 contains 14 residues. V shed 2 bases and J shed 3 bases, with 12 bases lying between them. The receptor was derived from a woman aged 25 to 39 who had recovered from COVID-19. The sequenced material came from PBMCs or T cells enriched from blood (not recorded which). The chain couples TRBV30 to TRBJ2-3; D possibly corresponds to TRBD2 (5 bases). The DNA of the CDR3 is TGTGCCTGGAGTCCGGTTGGAGGTACAGATACGCAGTATTTT. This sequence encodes CAWSPVGGTDTQYF.